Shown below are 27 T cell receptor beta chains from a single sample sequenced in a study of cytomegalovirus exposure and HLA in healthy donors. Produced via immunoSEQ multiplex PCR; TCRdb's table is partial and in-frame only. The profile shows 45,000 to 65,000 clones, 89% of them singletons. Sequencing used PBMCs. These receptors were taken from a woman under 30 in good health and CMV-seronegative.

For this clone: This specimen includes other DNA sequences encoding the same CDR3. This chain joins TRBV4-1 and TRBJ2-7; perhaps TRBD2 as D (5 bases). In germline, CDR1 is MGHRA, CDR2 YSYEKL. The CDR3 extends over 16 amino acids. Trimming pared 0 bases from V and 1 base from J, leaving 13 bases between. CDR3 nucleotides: TGCGCCAGCAGCCAAGACCATCCGGGATCATCCTACGAGCAGTACTTC. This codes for CASSQDHPGSSYEQYF.

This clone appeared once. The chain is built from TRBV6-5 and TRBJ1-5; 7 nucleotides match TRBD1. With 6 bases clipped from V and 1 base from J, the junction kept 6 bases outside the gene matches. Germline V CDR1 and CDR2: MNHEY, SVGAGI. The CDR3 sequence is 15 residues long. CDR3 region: CASRPTGTSNQPQHF. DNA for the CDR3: TGTGCCAGCAGACCGACAGGGACGAGCAATCAGCCCCAGCATTTT.

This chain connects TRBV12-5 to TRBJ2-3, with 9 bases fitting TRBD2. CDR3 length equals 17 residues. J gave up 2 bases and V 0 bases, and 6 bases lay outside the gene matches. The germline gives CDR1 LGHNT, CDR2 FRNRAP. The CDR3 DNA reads TGTGCTAGTGGTTTGGTAATATTAGCGGGGGCCACAGATACGCAGTATTTT. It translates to CASGLVILAGATDTQYF.

CDR3 protein: CASSYAGLETQYF. In nucleotides, the CDR3 is TGTGCCAGCAGTTACGCCGGGTTGGAGACCCAGTACTTC. The chain is built from TRBV6-5 and TRBJ2-5; no reliable D call. CDR1 and CDR2 (germline): MNHEY, SVGAGI. Trimming left V 2 bases short and J 5 bases short, with 9 bases between. This CDR3 contains 13 residues.

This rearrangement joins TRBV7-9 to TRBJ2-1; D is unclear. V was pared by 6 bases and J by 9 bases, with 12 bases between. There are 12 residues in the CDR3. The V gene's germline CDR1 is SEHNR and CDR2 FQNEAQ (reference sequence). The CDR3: CASRPEVGEQFF. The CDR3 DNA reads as TGTGCCAGCAGGCCAGAGGTGGGTGAGCAGTTCTTC.

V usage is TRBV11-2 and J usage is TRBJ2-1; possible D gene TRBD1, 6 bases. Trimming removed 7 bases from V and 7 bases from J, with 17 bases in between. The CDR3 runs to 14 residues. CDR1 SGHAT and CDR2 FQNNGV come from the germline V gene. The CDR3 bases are TGTGCCAGCACCCGGGTCAGGGGCGGGAATGAGCAGTTCTTC. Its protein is CASTRVRGGNEQFF.

The CDR3 nucleotides are TGCGCCAGCAGCCAGGGCACTAATGAAAAACTGTTTTTT. Protein: CASSQGTNEKLFF. The chain has TRBV5-1 and TRBJ1-4; TRBD1 might be the D (5 bases). V lost 4 bases to trimming and J lost 2 bases, with 6 bases between them. The CDR3 covers 13 residues. Germline assignment: CDR1 SGHRS and CDR2 YFSETQ.

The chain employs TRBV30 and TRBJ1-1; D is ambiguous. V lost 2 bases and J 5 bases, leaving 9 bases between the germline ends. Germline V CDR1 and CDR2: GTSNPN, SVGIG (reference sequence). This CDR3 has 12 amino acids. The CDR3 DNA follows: TGTGCCTGGAGTTCCCGGAGGACTGAAGCTTTCTTT. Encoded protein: CAWSSRRTEAFF. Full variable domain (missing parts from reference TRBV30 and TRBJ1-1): SQTIHQWPATLVQPVGSPLSLECTVEGTSNPNLYWYRQAAGRGLQLLFYSVGIGQISSEVPQNLSASRPQDRQFILSSKKLLLSDSGFYLCAWSSRRTEAFFGQGTRLTVV.

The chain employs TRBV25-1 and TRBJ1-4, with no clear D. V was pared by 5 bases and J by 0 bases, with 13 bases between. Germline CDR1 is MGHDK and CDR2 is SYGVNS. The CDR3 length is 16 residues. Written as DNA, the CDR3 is TGTGCCAGCAGTCCCCTACCAGAGGCAACTAATGAAAAACTGTTTTTT. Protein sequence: CASSPLPEATNEKLFF.

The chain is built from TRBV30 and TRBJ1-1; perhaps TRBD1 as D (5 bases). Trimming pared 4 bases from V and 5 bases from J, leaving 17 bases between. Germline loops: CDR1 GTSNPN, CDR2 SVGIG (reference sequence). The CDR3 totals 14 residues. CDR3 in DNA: TGTGCCTGGACTCCGGGCCCAGGGAGGACTGAAGCTTTCTTT. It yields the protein CAWTPGPGRTEAFF.

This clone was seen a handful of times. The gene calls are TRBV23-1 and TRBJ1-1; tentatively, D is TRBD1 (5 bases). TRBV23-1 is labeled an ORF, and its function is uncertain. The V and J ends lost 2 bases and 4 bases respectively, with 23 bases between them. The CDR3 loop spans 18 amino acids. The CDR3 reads CASSQVPGRVVSGTEAFF. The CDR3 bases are TGCGCCAGCAGTCAAGTGCCGGGCAGGGTGGTGAGTGGCACTGAAGCTTTCTTT.

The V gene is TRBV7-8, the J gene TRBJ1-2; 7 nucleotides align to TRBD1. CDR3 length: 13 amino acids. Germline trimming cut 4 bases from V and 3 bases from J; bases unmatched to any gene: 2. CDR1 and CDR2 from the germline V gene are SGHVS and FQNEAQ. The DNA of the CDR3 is TGTGCCAGCAGCTACGGGACAGACTATGGCTACACCTTC. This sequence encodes CASSYGTDYGYTF.

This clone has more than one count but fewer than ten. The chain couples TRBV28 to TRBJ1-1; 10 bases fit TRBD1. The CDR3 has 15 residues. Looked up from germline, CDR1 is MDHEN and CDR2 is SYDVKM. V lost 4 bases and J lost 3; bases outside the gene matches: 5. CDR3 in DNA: TGTGCCAGCAGTTGGGCCGACAGGGGGCACACTGAAGCTTTCTTT. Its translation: CASSWADRGHTEAFF.

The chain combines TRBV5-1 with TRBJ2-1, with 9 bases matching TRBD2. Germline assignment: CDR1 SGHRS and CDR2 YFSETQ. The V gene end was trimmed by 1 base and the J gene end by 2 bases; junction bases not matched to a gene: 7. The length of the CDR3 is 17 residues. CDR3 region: CASSLSGLAPPYNEQFF. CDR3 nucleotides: TGCGCCAGCAGCTTGTCGGGACTAGCACCTCCCTACAATGAGCAGTTCTTC.

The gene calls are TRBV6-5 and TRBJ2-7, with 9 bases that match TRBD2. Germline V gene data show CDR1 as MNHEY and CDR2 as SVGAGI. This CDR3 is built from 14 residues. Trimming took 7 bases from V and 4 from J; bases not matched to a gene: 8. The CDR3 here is CASTTPREGYEQYF. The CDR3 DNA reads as TGTGCCAGCACTACCCCGCGGGAGGGTTACGAGCAGTACTTC.

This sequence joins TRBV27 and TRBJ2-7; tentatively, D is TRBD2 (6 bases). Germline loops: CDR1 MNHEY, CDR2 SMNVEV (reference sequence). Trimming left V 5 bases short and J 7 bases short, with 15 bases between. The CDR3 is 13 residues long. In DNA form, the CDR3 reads TGTGCCAGCAGTCCTCGATCGGCGGGGGAGCAGTACTTC. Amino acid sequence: CASSPRSAGEQYF.

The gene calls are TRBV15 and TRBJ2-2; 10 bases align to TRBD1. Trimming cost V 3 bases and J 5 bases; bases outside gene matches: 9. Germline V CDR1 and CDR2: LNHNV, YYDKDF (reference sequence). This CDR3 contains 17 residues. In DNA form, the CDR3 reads TGTGCCACCAGCAGCTACGGACAGGGGGGAGGGACCGGGGAGCTGTTTTTT. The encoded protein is CATSSYGQGGGTGELFF.

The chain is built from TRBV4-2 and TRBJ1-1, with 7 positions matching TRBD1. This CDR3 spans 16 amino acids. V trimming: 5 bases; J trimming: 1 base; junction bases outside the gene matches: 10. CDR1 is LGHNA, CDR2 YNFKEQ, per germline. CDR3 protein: CASSARQGGGNTEAFF. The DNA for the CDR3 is TGTGCCAGCAGCGCAAGACAGGGTGGGGGGAACACTGAAGCTTTCTTT.

The CDR3 region is CASRTSGSYEQYF. CDR3 nucleotide sequence: TGTGCCAGCAGGACTAGCGGCTCCTACGAGCAGTACTTC. The genes are TRBV6-5 and TRBJ2-7, with 9 bases matching TRBD2. CDR3 length: 13 residues. Germline V gene data show CDR1 as MNHEY and CDR2 as SVGAGI. Trimming cost V 6 bases and J 0 bases; bases outside gene matches: 0.

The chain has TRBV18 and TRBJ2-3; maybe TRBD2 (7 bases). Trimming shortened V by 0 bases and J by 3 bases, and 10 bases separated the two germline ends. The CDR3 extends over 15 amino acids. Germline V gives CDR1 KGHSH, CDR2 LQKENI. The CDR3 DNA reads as TGTGCCAGCTCACCACCGGGGGGGCGGACAGATACGCAGTATTTT. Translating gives CASSPPGGRTDTQYF. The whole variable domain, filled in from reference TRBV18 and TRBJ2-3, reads NAGVMQNPRHLVRRRGQEARLRCSPMKGHSHVYWYRQLPEEGLKFMVYLQKENIIDESGMPKERFSAEFPKEGPSILRIQQVVRGDSAAYFCASSPPGGRTDTQYFGPGTRLTVL.

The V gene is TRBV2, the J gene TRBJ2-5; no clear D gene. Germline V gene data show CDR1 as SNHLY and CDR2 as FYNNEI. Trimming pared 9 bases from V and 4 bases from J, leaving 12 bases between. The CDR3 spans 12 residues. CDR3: CARQTLGETQYF. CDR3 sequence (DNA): TGTGCCAGACAGACACTTGGAGAGACCCAGTACTTC.

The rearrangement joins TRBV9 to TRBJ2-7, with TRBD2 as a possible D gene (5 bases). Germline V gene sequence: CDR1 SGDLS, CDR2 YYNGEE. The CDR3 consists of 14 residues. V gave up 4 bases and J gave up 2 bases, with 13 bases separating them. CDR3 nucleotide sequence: TGTGCCAGCAGCTCGAGACTGGGAGCCTACGAGCAGTACTTC. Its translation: CASSSRLGAYEQYF. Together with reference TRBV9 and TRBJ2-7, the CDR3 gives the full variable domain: DSGVTQTPKHLITATGQRVTLRCSPRSGDLSVYWYQQSLDQGLQFLIQYYNGEERAKGNILERFSAQQFPDLHSELNLSSLELGDSALYFCASSSRLGAYEQYFGPGTRLTVT.

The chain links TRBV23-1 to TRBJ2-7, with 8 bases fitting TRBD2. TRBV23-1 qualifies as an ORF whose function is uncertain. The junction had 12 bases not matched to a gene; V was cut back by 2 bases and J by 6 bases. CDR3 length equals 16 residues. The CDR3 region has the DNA TGCGCCAGCAGTCAACCGCCAGCGGGAGATGCCCCCGAGCAGTACTTC. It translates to CASSQPPAGDAPEQYF.

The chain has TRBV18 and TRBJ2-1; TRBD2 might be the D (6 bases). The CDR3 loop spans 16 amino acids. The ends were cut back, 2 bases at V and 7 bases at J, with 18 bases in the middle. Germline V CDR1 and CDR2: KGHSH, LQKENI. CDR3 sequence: CASSPWGGHPGNEQFF. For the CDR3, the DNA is TGTGCCAGCTCACCATGGGGAGGCCACCCGGGGAATGAGCAGTTCTTC.

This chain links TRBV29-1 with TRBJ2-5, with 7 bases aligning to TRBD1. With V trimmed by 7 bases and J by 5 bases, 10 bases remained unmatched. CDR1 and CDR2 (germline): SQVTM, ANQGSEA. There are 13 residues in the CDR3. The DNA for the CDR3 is TGCAGCGCGAGAGGGGGCGACCGGGAGACCCAGTACTTC. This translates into CSARGGDRETQYF. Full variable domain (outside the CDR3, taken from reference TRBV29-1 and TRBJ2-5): SAVISQKPSRDICQRGTSLTIQCQVDSQVTMMFWYRQQPGQSLTLIATANQGSEATYESGFVIDKFPISRPNLTFSTLTVSNMSPEDSSIYLCSARGGDRETQYFGPGTRLLVL.

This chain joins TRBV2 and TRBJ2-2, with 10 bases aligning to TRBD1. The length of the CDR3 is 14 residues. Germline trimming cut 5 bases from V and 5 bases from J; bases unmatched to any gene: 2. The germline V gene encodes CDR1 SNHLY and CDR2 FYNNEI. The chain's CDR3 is CASSRQGATGELFF. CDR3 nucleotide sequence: TGTGCCAGCAGTAGACAGGGGGCGACCGGGGAGCTGTTTTTT.

The CDR3 spells CASSLEQGGYEQYF. The CDR3, as DNA: TGTGCCAGCAGCTTAGAACAGGGCGGTTACGAGCAGTACTTC. The V gene is TRBV7-6, the J gene TRBJ2-7, with D tentatively TRBD1 (6 bases). There are 14 residues in the CDR3. Germline CDR1 is SGHVS and CDR2 is FNYEAQ. Trimming removed 1 base from V and 4 bases from J, with 11 bases in between.